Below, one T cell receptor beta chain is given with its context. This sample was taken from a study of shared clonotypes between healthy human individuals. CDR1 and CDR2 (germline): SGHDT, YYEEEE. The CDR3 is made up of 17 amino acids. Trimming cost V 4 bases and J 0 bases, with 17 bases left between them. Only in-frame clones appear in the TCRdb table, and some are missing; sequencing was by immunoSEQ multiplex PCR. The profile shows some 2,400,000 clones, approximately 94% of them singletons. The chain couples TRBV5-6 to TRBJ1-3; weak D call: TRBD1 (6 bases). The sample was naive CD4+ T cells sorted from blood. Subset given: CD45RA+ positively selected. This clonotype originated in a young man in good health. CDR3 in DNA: TGTGCCAGCAGCCACCACGGGGACACCTCCTCTGGAAACACCATATATTTT. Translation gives CASSHHGDTSSGNTIYF.